The rows below give T cell receptor beta chains drawn from one sample of a study of blood T cell repertoires in COVID-19. Produced via immunoSEQ multiplex PCR; TCRdb's table is partial and in-frame only. The sample has around 150,000 clones; roughly 90% are singletons. The sample was PBMCs or T cells enriched from blood (not recorded which). The receptor source for this set is a woman aged 45-65 years who had recovered from COVID-19. Both conserved end residues are part of each CDR3. D genes are given only for firm matches. The size entry is marked missing in some rows and otherwise reads once, few, many or a size class.

TRBJ1-6 TRBV6-5 once . CASSYEVAKVSPLHF TGTGCCAGCAGTTACGAGGTAGCTAAGGTTTCACCCCTCCACTTT
TRBJ1-2 TRBV24-1 . . CATSLRDSDYGYTF TGTGCCACCAGTCTCCGGGACTCGGACTATGGCTACACCTTC
TRBJ1-4 TRBV2 . TRBD1 CASINRDRGREKLFF TGTGCCAGCATTAATAGGGACAGGGGCCGCGAAAAACTGTTTTTT
TRBJ1-6 TRBV5-1 . . CASSRDSSSYNSPLHF TGCGCCAGCAGCCGGGACTCCAGCTCCTATAATTCACCCCTCCACTTT
TRBJ1-1 TRBV25-1 . TRBD1 CASSEAFGQGSEAFF TGTGCCAGCAGTGAAGCCTTCGGACAGGGTTCTGAAGCTTTCTTT
TRBJ1-2 TRBV11-3 few TRBD1 CASSSEGRQGDYGYTF TGTGCCAGCAGCTCAGAAGGCCGACAGGGAGACTATGGCTACACCTTC
TRBJ2-7 TRBV7-9 . TRBD2 CASSSARLAGGEQYF TGTGCCAGCAGCTCCGCCCGACTAGCGGGGGGCGAGCAGTACTTC
TRBJ1-1 TRBV11-2 . . CASSWGVNTEAFF TGTGCCAGCAGCTGGGGAGTAAACACTGAAGCTTTCTTT
TRBJ2-5 TRBV5-4 . TRBD2 CASSSGTSGATGETQYF TGTGCCAGCAGCTCCGGGACTAGCGGGGCAACAGGGGAGACCCAGTACTTC
TRBJ1-4 TRBV5-1 . TRBD1 CASSERTGRGEKLFF TGCGCCAGCAGCGAACGGACAGGGAGGGGTGAAAAACTGTTTTTT
TRBJ2-2 TRBV5-1 few . CASSLGSGVTGELFF TGCGCCAGCAGCTTGGGTAGCGGAGTCACCGGGGAGCTGTTTTTT
TRBJ2-6 TRBV10-2 . . CASSPGVSGANVLTF TGCGCCAGCAGTCCGGGGGTCTCTGGGGCCAACGTCCTGACTTTC
TRBJ2-1 TRBV7-6 . . CASSPLTLHSQFF TGTGCCAGCAGCCCCTTGACTCTCCATTCGCAGTTCTTC
TRBJ2-7 TRBV11-2 once TRBD1 CASSIWTGRTYEQYF TGTGCCAGCAGCATTTGGACAGGGCGGACCTACGAGCAGTACTTC
TRBJ1-1 TRBV6-2/TRBV6-3 . . CASSSGVGGAFF TGTGCCAGCAGTTCCGGGGTCGGGGGAGCTTTCTTT
TRBJ2-7 TRBV18 . . CASSPNRENYEQYF TGTGCCAGCTCACCTAACAGGGAGAACTACGAGCAGTACTTC
TRBJ1-4 TRBV6-5 . . CASTIQRSNEKLFF TGTGCCAGCACCATACAGCGGAGTAATGAAAAACTGTTTTTT
TRBJ2-2 TRBV4-3 . . CASSQEPGTGELFF TGCGCCAGCAGCCAAGAACCGGGAACCGGGGAGCTGTTTTTT
TRBJ1-2 TRBV7-9 . . CASGPGNGYTF TGTGCCAGCGGTCCAGGGAATGGCTACACCTTC
TRBJ1-2 TRBV19 . . CASRELANYGYTF TGTGCCAGTCGGGAGTTAGCTAACTATGGCTACACCTTC
TRBJ2-3 TRBV5-5 . TRBD2 CASSLRGGPGTRTDTQYF TGTGCCAGCAGCTTGCGGGGGGGCCCCGGGACGAGGACAGATACGCAGTATTTT
TRBJ1-4 TRBV6-5 once TRBD1 CASRTGTANEKLFF TGTGCCAGCAGGACCGGGACAGCTAATGAAAAACTGTTTTTT
TRBJ2-7 TRBV7-8 . . CASSLLANSYEQYF TGTGCCAGCAGCTTACTAGCGAACTCCTACGAGCAGTACTTC
TRBJ2-5 TRBV9 few TRBD2 CASSKLHDSGETQYF TGTGCCAGCAGCAAACTACACGATAGCGGGGAGACCCAGTACTTC
TRBJ1-1 TRBV19 . TRBD1 CASSIDHGEKDRGLGTEAFF TGTGCCAGTAGTATAGATCATGGCGAAAAGGACAGGGGTTTGGGGACTGAAGCTTTCTTT
TRBJ2-1 TRBV10-2 . TRBD1 CASSDAGTGYNEQFF TGCGCCAGCAGTGACGCCGGGACAGGGTATAATGAGCAGTTCTTC
TRBJ1-6 TRBV5-6 few . CASSPGERVAYNSPLHF TGTGCCAGCAGCCCGGGAGAGCGTGTGGCCTATAATTCACCCCTCCACTTT
TRBJ1-2 TRBV19 once . CASSSPGTLKGNGYTF TGTGCCAGTAGCTCCCCTGGGACATTAAAAGGAAATGGCTACACCTTC
TRBJ1-4 TRBV11-2 . . CASSRWGGGTNEKLFF TGTGCCAGCAGCCGTTGGGGGGGAGGAACTAATGAAAAACTGTTTTTT
TRBJ1-2 TRBV12-3/TRBV12-4 . . CASSLLQGGGYTF TGTGCCAGCAGTTTACTCCAGGGAGGTGGCTACACCTTC
TRBJ1-2 TRBV3-1/TRBV3-2 . . CASSQPPGLAGCFIYGYTF TGTGCCAGCAGCCAACCCCCGGGCCTAGCGGGGTGTTTTATCTATGGCTACACCTTC
TRBJ2-3 TRBV4-2 . . CASSQEANTDTQYF TGTGCCAGCAGCCAAGAAGCTAACACAGATACGCAGTATTTT
TRBJ1-1 TRBV5-4 . TRBD1 CASSRITGAWTEAFF TGTGCCAGCAGCCGTATTACAGGGGCGTGGACTGAAGCTTTCTTT
TRBJ2-3 TRBV2 . TRBD1 CASKPGGQDTQYF TGTGCCAGCAAGCCAGGGGGACAGGATACGCAGTATTTT
TRBJ1-2 TRBV4-3 . . CASSSDPGLSYGYTF TGCGCCAGCAGCTCTGACCCGGGGTTGAGCTATGGCTACACCTTC
TRBJ2-7 TRBV21-1 . . CASSRNSRDSSYEQYF TGTGCCAGCAGCAGGAACTCCCGGGACAGCTCCTACGAGCAGTACTTC
TRBJ2-5 TRBV25-1 . TRBD1 CASSELRGETQYF TGTGCCAGCAGTGAGCTCAGGGGGGAGACCCAGTACTTC
TRBJ1-1 TRBV29-1 . . CSGTPSGSPEAFF TGCAGCGGGACCCCTTCGGGGAGCCCTGAAGCTTTCTTT
TRBJ1-1 TRBV6-5 once TRBD1 CASSPLPTGSAEAFF TGTGCCAGCAGCCCACTGCCGACAGGGTCCGCGGAAGCTTTCTTT
TRBJ2-3 TRBV7-2 . . CASLYGLASTDTQYF TGTGCCAGCTTATACGGACTGGCTAGCACAGATACGCAGTATTTT
TRBJ2-7 TRBV7-3 . TRBD2 CASSLTAGGITYEQYF TGTGCCAGCAGCTTAACCGCGGGGGGCATCACCTACGAGCAGTACTTC
TRBJ1-1 TRBV25-1 . . CASSSTVEAFF TGTGCCAGCAGTTCGACAGTTGAAGCTTTCTTT
TRBJ2-1 TRBV3-1/TRBV3-2 . TRBD1 CASSQGQFYNEQFF TGTGCCAGCAGCCAGGGACAGTTCTACAATGAGCAGTTCTTC
TRBJ2-1 TRBV9 . . CASSADAVGRGEQFF TGTGCCAGCAGCGCCGATGCGGTGGGACGGGGGGAGCAGTTCTTC
TRBJ2-7 TRBV30 . TRBD2 CAWSSYSGGVYEQYF TGTGCCTGGAGTTCGTATAGCGGGGGGGTGTACGAGCAGTACTTC
TRBJ2-7 TRBV30 . . CAWSVVGAGSYEQYF TGTGCCTGGAGTGTAGTTGGTGCAGGGTCCTACGAGCAGTACTTC
TRBJ1-5 TRBV19 . . CAISGGLNQPQHF TGTGCCATTTCGGGGGGGCTCAATCAGCCCCAGCATTTT
TRBJ1-2 TRBV7-2 . TRBD1 CASSPDRVRNGYTF TGTGCCAGCAGCCCGGACAGGGTGAGGAACGGCTACACCTTC
TRBJ2-7 TRBV6-5 . TRBD1 CASRRDSYEQYF TGTGCCAGCAGAAGGGACAGCTACGAGCAGTACTTC
TRBJ2-3 TRBV24-1 . . CATSDRTPRTDTQYF TGTGCCACCAGTGATAGGACTCCACGCACAGATACGCAGTATTTT
TRBJ2-5 TRBV5-1 once TRBD2 CASSPGGLAGGQETQYF TGCGCCAGCAGCCCCGGGGGGCTAGCGGGGGGGCAAGAGACCCAGTACTTC
TRBJ1-4 TRBV6-1 . . CASSDYGVGAGEKLFF TGTGCCAGCAGTGACTACGGGGTTGGCGCTGGTGAAAAACTGTTTTTT
TRBJ2-2 TRBV7-2 . . CASSPTVTGELFF TGTGCCAGCAGCCCGACAGTCACCGGGGAGCTGTTTTTT
TRBJ2-1 TRBV19 . TRBD2 CASSPLAGGENEQFF TGTGCCAGTAGCCCACTAGCGGGGGGCGAAAATGAGCAGTTCTTC
TRBJ1-1 TRBV12-5 . TRBD1 CASGDRGRNTEAFF TGTGCTAGTGGTGACAGGGGGAGGAACACTGAAGCTTTCTTT
TRBJ2-3 TRBV18 . . CASSKGQTDTQYF TGTGCCAGCTCAAAAGGACAGACAGATACGCAGTATTTT
TRBJ2-7 TRBV6-5 . TRBD1 CASIGSGTGDYEQYF TGTGCCAGCATCGGGTCCGGGACAGGGGACTACGAGCAGTACTTC